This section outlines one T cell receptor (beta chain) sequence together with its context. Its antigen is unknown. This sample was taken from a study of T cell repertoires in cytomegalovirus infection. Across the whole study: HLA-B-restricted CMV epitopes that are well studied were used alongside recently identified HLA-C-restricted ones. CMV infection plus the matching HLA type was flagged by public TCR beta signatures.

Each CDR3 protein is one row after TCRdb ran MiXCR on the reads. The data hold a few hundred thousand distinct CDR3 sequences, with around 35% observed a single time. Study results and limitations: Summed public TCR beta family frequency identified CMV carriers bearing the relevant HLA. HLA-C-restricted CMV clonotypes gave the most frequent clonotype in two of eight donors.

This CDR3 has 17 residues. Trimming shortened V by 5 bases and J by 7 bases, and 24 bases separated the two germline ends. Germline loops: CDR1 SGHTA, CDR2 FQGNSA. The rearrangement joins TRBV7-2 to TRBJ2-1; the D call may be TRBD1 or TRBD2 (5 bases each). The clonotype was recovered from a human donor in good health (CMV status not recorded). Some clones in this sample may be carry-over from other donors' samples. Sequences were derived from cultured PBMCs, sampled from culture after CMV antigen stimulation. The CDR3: CASSRPSRGGLGNEQFF. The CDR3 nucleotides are TGTGCCAGCAGCCGCCCTTCCCGGGGCGGGCTAGGGAATGAGCAGTTCTTC.